The rows below give T cell receptor beta chains drawn from one sample of a study of blood T cell repertoires in COVID-19. The repertoire was sequenced with immunoSEQ multiplex PCR; TCRdb's copy has only in-frame clones and lacks some. In the table there are under 40,000 clones, roughly 93% of which are singletons. The specimen was peripheral blood. The receptor set was obtained from a male donor with active COVID-19. The CDR3 runs from the conserved cysteine through the conserved F or W. The D gene is left open where the match is weak. Some rows have no size entry. The others give once, few or many, or a class for an expanded clone.

. TRBJ2-3 TRBD2 TRBV7-9 CASSVGTSGGTDTQYF TGTGCCAGCAGCGTGGGGACTAGCGGCGGCACAGATACGCAGTATTTT
. TRBJ2-3 . TRBV18 CASSPARADTQYF TGTGCCAGCTCACCCGCGCGGGCAGATACGCAGTATTTT
. TRBJ2-1 TRBD2 TRBV5-1 CASSLRAGGGNEQFF TGCGCCAGCAGCTTGCGAGCGGGGGGCGGGAATGAGCAGTTCTTC
. TRBJ2-5 . TRBV18 CASSLGSQETQYF TGTGCCAGCTCACTCGGGAGCCAAGAGACCCAGTACTTC
. TRBJ2-5 . TRBV18 CASSPPGLQQETQYF TGTGCCAGCTCACCACCGGGACTCCAGCAAGAGACCCAGTACTTC
. TRBJ2-7 . TRBV5-6 CASSRTRYYEQYF TGTGCCAGCAGTCGGACTCGCTACTACGAGCAGTACTTC
. TRBJ2-1 . TRBV9 CASSLTGTTYNEQFF TGTGCCAGCAGCTTAACAGGTACTACCTACAATGAGCAGTTCTTC
. TRBJ1-2 . TRBV5-4 CASSFTTGPGYTF TGTGCCAGCAGCTTCACCACAGGGCCGGGCTACACCTTC
. TRBJ1-2 . TRBV7-2 CASSLGVQRYGYTF TGTGCCAGCAGCTTAGGGGTTCAGAGGTATGGCTACACCTTC
. TRBJ2-3 TRBD1 TRBV14 CASSQDADRIFSTDTQYF TGTGCCAGCAGCCAAGACGCGGACAGGATTTTCAGCACAGATACGCAGTATTTT
. TRBJ1-2 . TRBV9 CASSVVPNSYGYTF TGTGCCAGCAGCGTAGTCCCTAATTCGTATGGCTACACCTTC
. TRBJ1-4 . TRBV29-1 CSGGWGGDEKLFF TGCAGCGGAGGTTGGGGGGGTGATGAAAAACTGTTTTTT
once TRBJ1-5 TRBD1 TRBV10-3 CAISPGAGQGPMSYQQPQHF TGTGCCATCAGTCCGGGAGCGGGACAGGGGCCAATGTCTTATCAACAGCCCCAGCATTTT
. TRBJ2-7 TRBD1 TRBV18 CASSPGQGLGEQYF TGTGCCAGCTCACCGGGACAGGGTTTAGGCGAGCAGTACTTC
. TRBJ2-2 . TRBV2 CASRPTSMGTGELFF TGTGCCAGCAGGCCTACTAGTATGGGCACCGGGGAGCTGTTTTTT
. TRBJ1-1 TRBD1 TRBV7-3 CASSSRTGENTEAFF TGTGCCAGCAGCTCCCGGACAGGGGAGAACACTGAAGCTTTCTTT
. TRBJ2-5 TRBD1 TRBV3-1/TRBV3-2 CASRRQGAQETQYF TGTGCCAGCAGACGACAGGGGGCCCAAGAGACCCAGTACTTC
. TRBJ1-6 . TRBV5-6 CASRPRGSNSPLHF TGTGCCAGCAGGCCCCGGGGTTCTAATTCACCCCTCCACTTT
. TRBJ2-5 . TRBV5-1 CASSLEQLYQETQYF TGCGCCAGCAGCTTGGAACAGCTGTACCAAGAGACCCAGTACTTC
. TRBJ2-5 TRBD2 TRBV6-1 CASSVLAGGPQETQYF TGTGCCAGCAGTGTCCTAGCGGGGGGACCCCAAGAGACCCAGTACTTC
. TRBJ2-3 TRBD1 TRBV18 CASSPTGASTDTQYF TGTGCCAGCTCACCGACAGGGGCAAGCACAGATACGCAGTATTTT
once TRBJ2-1 TRBD1 TRBV18 CASSGSGQAYNEQFF TGTGCCAGCTCAGGCTCCGGACAGGCCTACAATGAGCAGTTCTTC
. TRBJ1-6 . TRBV19 CASSQYNSPLHF TGTGCCAGTAGCCAGTATAATTCACCCCTCCACTTT
. TRBJ2-7 . TRBV6-1 CASSEDQVATYEQYF TGTGCCAGCAGTGAAGACCAGGTGGCAACCTACGAGCAGTACTTC
. TRBJ2-3 TRBD1 TRBV3-1/TRBV3-2 CASSQDSLLRSGGKNTQYF TGTGCCAGCAGCCAAGATTCCCTCCTCCGGTCAGGGGGCAAAAATACGCAGTATTTT
. TRBJ1-5 TRBD1 TRBV6-2/TRBV6-3 CASSWTGPYQPQHF TGTGCCAGCAGTTGGACAGGGCCCTATCAGCCCCAGCATTTT
. TRBJ1-1 TRBD1 TRBV5-6 CASSWDRGSTEAFF TGTGCCAGCAGCTGGGACAGGGGAAGCACTGAAGCTTTCTTT
once TRBJ2-5 . TRBV6-2/TRBV6-3 CASSYGGAKETQYF TGTGCCAGCAGTTACGGGGGGGCTAAAGAGACCCAGTACTTC
. TRBJ1-3 . TRBV4-2 CASSQVRAGSGNTIYF TGTGCCAGCAGCCAAGTTAGAGCGGGTTCTGGAAACACCATATATTTT
. TRBJ1-2 TRBD1 TRBV27 CASSLSGQGTANYGYTF TGTGCCAGCAGTTTGTCGGGACAGGGGACTGCAAACTATGGCTACACCTTC
. TRBJ2-1 TRBD2 TRBV7-2 CASSARGGASYNEQFF TGTGCCAGCAGCGCCCGCGGGGGGGCCTCCTACAATGAGCAGTTCTTC